These 28 T cell receptor beta chains came from one sample sequenced in a study of regulatory T cells in long-lasting Graves disease. Time point here: newly diagnosed GD, antithyroid drugs for less than 3 months. PBMC-extracted RNA yielded the TCR library. HTBI primers from iRepertoire and Arm-PCR of CDR3 regions yielded the TCR beta libraries. MiXCR was run by TCRdb on the multiplex PCR reads, yielding one entry per CDR3 protein. The table records hundreds of thousands of distinct CDR3 sequences, 16% of them present only once. These data also featured in a second study, about T cells in Graves' hyperthyroidism and ophthalmopathy.

The input for sequencing was peripheral blood mononuclear cells (PBMCs), taken at new diagnosis, from a patient treated with antithyroid drugs. These receptors all stem from a woman between 25 and 40 years old with Graves disease.

In DNA, the CDR3 is TGTGCCAGCCTGGGGGGACTAGCGGGAGTTGGAGAGACCCAGTACTTC. Its protein is CASLGGLAGVGETQYF. The chain combines TRBV2 with TRBJ2-5; TRBD2 matches at 14 bases. Germline loops: CDR1 SNHLY, CDR2 FYNNEI. V shed 8 bases and J 4 bases; nucleotides not matched to a gene: 9. This CDR3 is 16 amino acids long.

The chain combines TRBV11-3 with TRBJ2-7; 14 positions agree with TRBD2. J gave up 7 bases and V 3 bases, and 8 bases lay outside the gene matches. The germline V gene has CDR1 SGHNT and CDR2 YENEEA. The CDR3 has 16 amino acids. In DNA, the CDR3 is TGTGCCAGCAGCTTGACCGGGACTAGCGGGAGCCGGGAGCAGTACTTC. Its protein product is CASSLTGTSGSREQYF.

This clonotype was observed many times. The CDR3 sequence is CASSGRGKQTYEQYF. For the CDR3, the DNA is TGTGCCAGCAGTGGAAGGGGAAAGCAGACCTACGAGCAGTACTTC. The genes are TRBV2 and TRBJ2-7, with D perhaps matching TRBD1 (5 bases). V lost 4 bases and J 2 bases, leaving 15 bases between the germline ends. CDR3 length: 15 residues. The germline V gene encodes CDR1 SNHLY and CDR2 FYNNEI.

This clonotype was seen more than once but under ten times. The rearrangement joins TRBV3-1 to TRBJ2-5; no reliable D call. Germline assignment: CDR1 LGHDT and CDR2 YNNKEL (reference sequence). CDR3 length equals 13 residues. V was clipped by 1 base and J by 3 bases, with 6 bases between them. This CDR3 reads CASSQVVKETQYF. The CDR3 nucleotides are TGTGCCAGCAGCCAAGTCGTCAAAGAGACCCAGTACTTC.

On this clonotype itself: The junction does not match germline at one end; this may be a read error. V usage is TRBV7-9 and J usage is TRBJ2-2, with D perhaps TRBD2 (5 bases). Germline values: CDR1 SEHNR, CDR2 FQNEAQ (reference sequence). The CDR3 contains 15 residues. CDR3 nucleotides: TGTGCCAGCAGTCCAAGCTACGGGAACGCCGGGGAGCTGTTTTTT. This encodes CASSPSYGNAGELFF.

The genes are TRBV6-2 or TRBV6-3 and TRBJ2-1; 14 bases align to TRBD2. The V and J ends lost 4 bases and 6 bases, in that order; junction bases with no gene match: 5. CDR1 and CDR2 (germline): MNHEY, SVGEGT. The CDR3 covers 16 residues. CDR3 nucleotide sequence: TGTGCCAGCAGTTCGGCGACTAGCGGGAGGGCCAATGAGCAGTTCTTC. Its protein is CASSSATSGRANEQFF.

This clonotype was seen only a few times. The V gene is TRBV7-9, the J gene TRBJ2-1; possible D gene TRBD2, 7 bases. The CDR3 totals 15 residues. The V gene's germline CDR1 is SEHNR and CDR2 FQNEAQ (reference sequence). The V gene lost 4 bases and the J gene lost 10 bases, with 20 bases spanning the gap. The CDR3 protein is CASSSGTWGRGEQFF. The CDR3 nucleotides read TGTGCCAGCAGCTCTGGGACCTGGGGGCGGGGGGAGCAGTTCTTC.

This clonotype occurred many times. The chain employs TRBV28 and TRBJ2-5; a weak D match, TRBD2 (5 bases). The CDR3 runs to 13 residues. V lost 7 bases, J lost 0 bases, and 9 bases lay in between. Germline CDR1 and CDR2: MDHEN and SYDVKM. The CDR3 sequence: CASKRADQETQYF. The CDR3 coding sequence is TGTGCCAGCAAGAGGGCAGACCAAGAGACCCAGTACTTC.

This clonotype came up many times. The rearrangement joins TRBV7-2 to TRBJ2-1, with 8 bases aligning to TRBD2. Trimming took 3 bases from V and 7 from J; bases not matched to a gene: 11. The germline gives CDR1 SGHTA, CDR2 FQGNSA. The CDR3 runs 16 residues. This chain's CDR3 is CASSLGSGGGRNEQFF. The CDR3 DNA follows: TGTGCCAGCAGCTTGGGATCGGGAGGGGGACGGAATGAGCAGTTCTTC.

The chain employs TRBV5-1 and TRBJ2-5; unclear D gene. CDR3 length: 14 amino acids. V dropped 0 bases and J dropped 4 bases, with 10 bases sitting between them. CDR1 is SGHRS and CDR2 is YFSETQ in the germline V gene. For the CDR3, the DNA is TGCGCCAGCAGCTTGGGACCAACGGGAGAGACCCAGTACTTC. It yields the protein CASSLGPTGETQYF. Combining the CDR3 with reference TRBV5-1 and TRBJ2-5 gives the whole variable domain KAGVTQTPRYLIKTRGQQVTLSCSPISGHRSVSWYQQTPGQGLQFLFEYFSETQRNKGNFPGRFSGRQFSNSRSEMNVSTLELGDSALYLCASSLGPTGETQYFGPGTRLLVL.

The CDR3 DNA reads as TGTGCCAGCAGAGACGCAAGGACCGTAGGGTACGAGCAGTACTTC. It encodes CASRDARTVGYEQYF. The J gene is TRBJ2-7, the V gene TRBV2, with D uncertain. The CDR3 has 15 amino acids. V was pared by 6 bases and J by 4 bases, with 19 bases between. From germline, CDR1 is SNHLY and CDR2 FYNNEI.

This clonotype was detected many times. The chain combines TRBV30 with TRBJ2-3; 8 bases line up with TRBD1. Germline CDR1 and CDR2: GTSNPN and SVGIG (reference sequence). This CDR3 has 13 amino acids. Trimming cost V 3 bases and J 6 bases; bases outside gene matches: 5. This CDR3 is CAWRQGVADTQYF. Here the CDR3 DNA reads TGTGCCTGGAGACAGGGGGTGGCTGATACGCAGTATTTT.

This clonotype was recorded at least ten times. CDR3 sequence (DNA): TGTGCCAGCAGTGATCGGGGGTTTGATGGCTACACCTTC. It encodes CASSDRGFDGYTF. The chain combines TRBV2 with TRBJ1-2; D might be TRBD1 (5 bases). V lost 3 bases and J lost 6, with 11 bases in between. Germline CDR1 SNHLY, CDR2 FYNNEI. The CDR3 consists of 13 residues. Drawing the rest from reference TRBV2 and TRBJ1-2, the complete variable domain is EPEVTQTPSHQVTQMGQEVILRCVPISNHLYFYWYRQILGQKVEFLVSFYNNEISEKSEIFDDQFSVERPDGSNFTLKIRSTKLEDSAMYFCASSDRGFDGYTFGSGTRLTVV.

This clonotype has a count of ten or more. This rearrangement joins TRBV6-5 to TRBJ1-1; D uncertain. Germline V CDR1 and CDR2: MNHEY, SVGAGI. The length of the CDR3 is 13 residues. V shed 4 bases and J shed 1 base, with 7 bases lying between them. The CDR3 region is CASSSARNTEAFF. The CDR3 coding sequence is TGTGCCAGCAGTTCTGCCCGGAACACTGAAGCTTTCTTT.

This clonotype was recorded many times. V usage is TRBV28 and J usage is TRBJ1-1, with D unresolved. Germline V lookup: CDR1 MDHEN, CDR2 SYDVKM. There are 11 residues in the CDR3. V was shortened by 5 bases and J by 7 bases, with 8 bases between the two germline ends. The CDR3 bases are TGTGCCAGCAGTGTAACAGTTGAAGCTTTCTTT. Translating gives CASSVTVEAFF.

This clonotype was detected many times. This chain uses TRBV27 with TRBJ2-7; no reliable D call. The CDR3 loop spans 17 amino acids. The V and J ends lost 3 bases and 4 bases respectively, with 22 bases between them. CDR1 MNHEY and CDR2 SMNVEV come from the germline V gene (reference sequence). CDR3 bases: TGTGCCAGCAGTTTGTTACAGAAAACACGACGAACTTACGAGCAGTACTTC. This encodes CASSLLQKTRRTYEQYF.

At least ten counts were recorded for this clonotype. The chain couples TRBV20-1 to TRBJ2-7; D gene unclear. The length of the CDR3 is 11 residues. V was trimmed by 4 bases and J by 5 bases, leaving 9 bases between them. Germline V gene data show CDR1 as DFQATT and CDR2 as SNEGSKA (reference sequence). As DNA, the CDR3 is TGCAGTGCTACAAAGGGCCACGAGCAGTACTTC. Translating it yields CSATKGHEQYF.

This clonotype was recorded at least ten times. V is TRBV28 and J is TRBJ2-1; D unresolved. The CDR3 runs 11 residues. Germline V gives CDR1 MDHEN, CDR2 SYDVKM. Deletions cut 5 bases from V and 14 bases from J, with 13 bases between. CDR3 DNA: TGTGCCAGCAGTCTTGACTGGGAAAAGTTCTTC. Its translation is CASSLDWEKFF.

This clonotype was observed many times. V is TRBV29-1 and J is TRBJ2-5; D is uncertain. The length of the CDR3 is 13 residues. V was pared by 5 bases and J by 5 bases, with 15 bases between. Per germline, CDR1 SQVTM and CDR2 ANQGSEA. In DNA form, the CDR3 reads TGCAGCGTTCCCGGTCGAAGCGTGGAGACCCAGTACTTC. This codes for CSVPGRSVETQYF.

This clonotype was seen a few times. The V call is TRBV19, the J call TRBJ1-2; D ambiguous. In germline, CDR1 is LNHDA, CDR2 SQIVND (reference sequence). The CDR3 contains 14 residues. V was cut by 5 bases and J by 7 bases, with 17 bases left in between. This CDR3 reads CASSPPLQWTGYTF. DNA for the CDR3: TGTGCCAGTAGTCCTCCCCTCCAATGGACTGGCTACACCTTC.

This clonotype has a handful of counts. This chain's CDR3 is CASSMRTVDEQYF. The CDR3 DNA reads as TGTGCCAGTAGTATGAGGACAGTGGACGAGCAGTACTTC. The rearrangement uses TRBV19 and TRBJ2-7; D is perhaps TRBD1 (6 bases). Germline assignment: CDR1 LNHDA and CDR2 SQIVND (reference sequence). There are 13 residues in the CDR3. Trimming pared 3 bases from V and 5 bases from J, leaving 11 bases between.

The table lists this clonotype with a few counts. The chain has TRBV30 and TRBJ2-7; TRBD1 matches 7 bases. V gave up 1 base and J gave up 4 bases; unmatched junction bases: 13. The germline CDR1 and CDR2 sequences are GTSNPN and SVGIG (reference sequence). This CDR3 is 16 amino acids long. The CDR3 sequence is CAWSELRGMGKYEQYF. The DNA for the CDR3 is TGTGCCTGGAGTGAGCTCAGGGGGATGGGGAAGTACGAGCAGTACTTC.

The CDR3 spells CASSSSGLGFYMVYF. DNA of the CDR3: TGTGCCAGCAGCTCTTCGGGACTAGGATTCTACATGGTGTACTTC. The chain couples TRBV28 to TRBJ2-7; 8 bases are shared with TRBD2. The CDR3 is made up of 15 amino acids. Germline-derived CDR1 and CDR2 are MDHEN and SYDVKM. J gave up 12 bases and V 6 bases, and 19 bases lay outside the gene matches.

The V gene is TRBV11-2, the J gene TRBJ2-1; 12 bases are shared with TRBD1. This CDR3 has 17 residues. The germline V gene encodes CDR1 SGHAT and CDR2 FQNNGV. V shed 4 bases, J shed 3 bases, and the junction held 7 bases outside the gene matches. CDR3 region: CASSWGQGAGGYNEQFF. In nucleotides, the CDR3 is TGTGCCAGCAGCTGGGGACAGGGGGCAGGGGGCTACAATGAGCAGTTCTTC. Full variable domain (missing parts from reference TRBV11-2 and TRBJ2-1): EAGVAQSPRYKIIEKRQSVAFWCNPISGHATLYWYQQILGQGPKLLIQFQNNGVVDDSQLPKDRFSAERLKGVDSTLKIQPAKLEDSAVYLCASSWGQGAGGYNEQFFGPGTRLTVL.

As for this clonotype: A much larger clone differs by one base, so this may be a read error. The genes are TRBV15 and TRBJ1-4, with 9 bases that match TRBD1. The CDR3 covers 15 residues. CDR1 is LNHNV and CDR2 is YYDKDF in the germline V gene (reference sequence). J gave up 5 bases and V 4 bases, and 5 bases lay outside the gene matches. The CDR3 DNA sequence: TGTGCCACCAGCACTATGGGGACAGGGAATGAAAAACTGTTTTTT. Translation gives CATSTMGTGNEKLFF.

This chain uses TRBV24-1 with TRBJ2-7; 8 bases agree with TRBD1. The germline V gene has CDR1 KGHDR and CDR2 SFDVKD. CDR3 length equals 13 residues. The V gene end was trimmed by 7 bases and the J gene end by 6 bases; junction bases not matched to a gene: 7. This CDR3 reads CATSRDRSSEQYF. Here the CDR3 DNA reads TGTGCCACCAGCCGGGACAGGAGTTCCGAGCAGTACTTC.

As to this clonotype: A read error is possible here, since a much larger clone lies one base away. The CDR3 coding sequence is TGTACCAGCAGTTTAAAACAGGGTGCAGATACGCAGTATTTT. Encoded protein: CTSSLKQGADTQYF. The chain uses TRBV12-3 or TRBV12-4 and TRBJ2-3, with a possible D match to TRBD1 (6 bases). The CDR3 runs to 14 residues.

The count of this clonotype is one. J is TRBJ1-2 and V is TRBV6-2 or TRBV6-3; 9 nucleotides line up with TRBD1. Germline assignment: CDR1 MNHEY and CDR2 SVGEGT. This CDR3 contains 16 residues. J was trimmed by 3 bases and V by 5 bases; bases with no gene match: 10. The CDR3 spells CASSMQTGTGYYGYTF. CDR3 bases: TGTGCCAGCAGTATGCAGACCGGGACAGGGTACTATGGCTACACCTTC.